Given below is one TCR beta chain in context. Source study methods: By means of reference gene primer amplification, nucleated cell counts were estimated. Some clones are missing from TCRdb's copy, which holds only in-frame ones; the method was immunoSEQ multiplex PCR. D and trimming were read from the DNA, whereas the V and J calls and clone size are those reported in that table. The top ten clones hold less than 10% of a sample with around 300,000 clones, 70% to 90% of them seen once. Trimming pared 5 bases from V and 6 bases from J, leaving 10 bases between. The CDR3 contains 12 residues. Germline V gene lookup returns CDR1 SEHNR and CDR2 FQNEAQ (reference sequence). The source of the sample is a study of blood T cell repertoires in COVID-19. Study-level background: Some COVID-19 samples were acute and others convalescent; all came from the United States, Italy and Spain. PBMCs, B-cell-depleted T cells, or T cells were the source of the cDNA or gDNA that made up the material.

V and J are TRBV7-9 and TRBJ1-1; D unclear. The receptor was isolated from a man aged 18 to 35 with active or convalescent COVID-19. Material: peripheral blood. In nucleotides, the CDR3 is TGTGCCAGCAGCCCGATGAGGGCTGAAGCTTTCTTT. This gives the protein CASSPMRAEAFF. The full variable domain, its missing parts supplied by reference TRBV7-9 and TRBJ1-1, is DTGVSQNPRHKITKRGQNVTFRCDPISEHNRLYWYRQTLGQGPEFLTYFQNEAQLEKSRLLSDRFSAERPKGSFSTLEIQRTEQGDSAMYLCASSPMRAEAFFGQGTRLTVV.